This entry concerns a single T cell receptor (beta chain). The CDR3 sequence is 16 residues long. Germline V gene lookup returns CDR1 SGHAT and CDR2 FQNNGV. The V gene lost 5 bases and the J gene lost 0 bases, with 14 bases spanning the gap. The data were taken from a study of control samples from healthy donors and cancer patients. Libraries were prepared by immunoSEQ multiplex PCR; TCRdb keeps only in-frame clonotypes and omits some of them. The repertoire holds 20,000 to 30,000 clones, roughly 93% seen once, with around an eighth in the top ten. Sequencing used PBMCs. V and J are TRBV11-2 and TRBJ2-4; D perhaps matches TRBD1 (6 bases). The receptor's source is a man aged 50-60 years with lung cancer. The CDR3 DNA follows: TGTGCCAGCAGCGTCCGCAGGGGCCTAGCCAAAAACATTCAGTACTTC. Translated: CASSVRRGLAKNIQYF.